One and the same sample provided the 19 T cell receptor beta chains below, sequenced in a study of T cell responses to AZD1222 COVID-19 vaccine. Clones were read by immunoSEQ multiplex PCR, and TCRdb kept only the in-frame ones, dropping some. In the table there are roughly 170,000 clones, around 90% of which are singletons. The sequences come from peripheral blood, collected on day 0 of AZD1222 vaccination. These receptors originate from an adult in good health.

The chain joins TRBV19 to TRBJ1-2, with D possibly TRBD1 on 5 matching bases. V lost 5 bases, J lost 6 bases, and 31 bases lay in between. The germline V gene has CDR1 LNHDA and CDR2 SQIVND (reference sequence). The length of the CDR3 is 19 residues. The CDR3 DNA follows: TGTGCCAGTAGTGCCCACTCCGCCCGACGGGACGGGGTTCTTGATGGCTACACCTTC. Its protein product is CASSAHSARRDGVLDGYTF.

The CDR3 DNA is TGTGCCAGCAGTTTCCGGCTAGCGAGCACAGATACGCAGTATTTT. Encoded protein: CASSFRLASTDTQYF. The rearrangement links TRBV28 to TRBJ2-3; D possibly corresponds to TRBD2 (6 bases). Germline CDR1 reads MDHEN; CDR2 reads SYDVKM. The V and J ends lost 3 bases and 0 bases respectively, with 10 bases between them. The CDR3 consists of 15 residues.

CDR3 protein: CASSYRQLLNTGELFF. In DNA form, the CDR3 reads TGTGCCAGCAGTTACCGCCAGTTACTTAACACCGGGGAGCTGTTTTTT. The V and J genes are TRBV6-6 and TRBJ2-2; D is ambiguous. Per germline, CDR1 MNHNY and CDR2 SVGAGI (reference sequence). This CDR3 comprises 16 residues. Trimming removed 2 bases from V and 2 bases from J, with 12 bases in between.

The rearrangement links TRBV24-1 to TRBJ1-5; 8 positions agree with TRBD1. The CDR3 runs 18 residues. Germline CDR1 reads KGHDR; CDR2 reads SFDVKD. J gave up 3 bases and V 3 bases, and 12 bases lay outside the gene matches. CDR3 coding DNA: TGTGCCACCAGTGATCTTGGGGGCACAGGGGGGGACAATCAGCCCCAGCATTTT. Its translation: CATSDLGGTGGDNQPQHF.

CDR3 in amino acids: CASRLRQGNEKLFF. The CDR3 DNA sequence: TGTGCCAGCAGACTGAGACAGGGTAATGAAAAACTGTTTTTT. J is TRBJ1-4 and V is TRBV3-1 (or the pseudogene TRBV3-2); 7 bases are shared with TRBD1. V shed 6 bases, J shed 4 bases, and the junction held 5 bases outside the gene matches. Germline CDR1 reads LGHDT; CDR2 reads YNNKEL (reference sequence). This CDR3 has 14 residues.

The rearrangement joins TRBV5-1 to TRBJ2-2, with 10 bases identical to TRBD1. The CDR3 contains 18 residues. Germline assignment: CDR1 SGHRS and CDR2 YFSETQ. J lost 0 bases, V lost 0 bases, and 5 bases had no gene match. CDR3 nucleotides: TGCGCCAGCAGCTTGGGGACAGGGGGAGCGGCGAACACCGGGGAGCTGTTTTTT. It codes for CASSLGTGGAANTGELFF.

The chain carries TRBV4-3 and TRBJ2-7, with a weak D call TRBD1 (6 bases). The CDR3 runs 15 residues. V lost 0 bases, J lost 2 bases, and 11 bases lay in between. Germline assignment: CDR1 LGHNA and CDR2 YSLEER. CDR3 nucleotides: TGCGCCAGCAGCCAAGATGCGAGGGGGACCTACGAGCAGTACTTC. It specifies CASSQDARGTYEQYF.

The chain has TRBV27 and TRBJ2-5; 8 bases agree with TRBD1. CDR1 and CDR2 from the germline V gene are MNHEY and SMNVEV (reference sequence). V lost 6 bases and J lost 4; bases outside the gene matches: 10. The CDR3 loop spans 15 amino acids. This CDR3 is CASRDFRTGTETQYF. CDR3 DNA: TGTGCCAGCAGGGACTTTCGGACAGGGACAGAGACCCAGTACTTC.

This chain connects TRBV2 to TRBJ1-5; 8 bases map to TRBD1. The V and J ends lost 6 bases and 11 bases, in that order; junction bases with no gene match: 12. This CDR3 comprises 14 residues. CDR1 SNHLY and CDR2 FYNNEI come from the germline V gene. CDR3: CASRTGGGLKAQHF. The CDR3 nucleotides read TGTGCCAGCAGAACAGGGGGTGGTTTGAAGGCCCAGCATTTT.

V and J are TRBV5-1 and TRBJ2-3; no definite D call. The CDR3 extends over 11 amino acids. Looked up from germline, CDR1 is SGHRS and CDR2 is YFSETQ. With 4 bases removed from V and 4 bases from J, the gap between germline ends came to 4 bases. The CDR3 sequence is CASSLSDTQYF. Written as DNA, the CDR3 is TGCGCCAGCAGCCTGTCAGATACGCAGTATTTT.

This chain connects TRBV27 to TRBJ2-7, with D perhaps being TRBD1 or TRBD2 (5 bases each). The CDR3 is made up of 15 amino acids. Germline V gene sequence: CDR1 MNHEY, CDR2 SMNVEV (reference sequence). Trimming cost V 4 bases and J 2 bases, with 15 bases left between them. The chain's CDR3 is CASSSYSEGPYEQYF. The CDR3 coding sequence is TGTGCCAGCAGTTCTTACAGTGAGGGACCCTACGAGCAGTACTTC.

The rearrangement joins TRBV19 to TRBJ1-1; D is perhaps TRBD1 (6 bases). V dropped 4 bases and J dropped 1 base, with 13 bases sitting between them. This CDR3 contains 15 residues. Germline CDR1 is LNHDA and CDR2 is SQIVND (reference sequence). CDR3 sequence reads: CASSSPQGPNTEAFF. In nucleotides, the CDR3 is TGTGCCAGTAGTAGCCCCCAGGGGCCGAACACTGAAGCTTTCTTT.

This chain joins TRBV7-2 and TRBJ1-1, with D perhaps TRBD1 (6 bases). The V and J ends lost 4 bases and 3 bases respectively, with 9 bases between them. This CDR3 has 13 residues. Germline lookup yields CDR1 SGHTA and CDR2 FQGNSA. CDR3 in DNA: TGTGCCAGCAGCTCGACAGGCCACACTGAAGCTTTCTTT. This codes for CASSSTGHTEAFF.

V is TRBV5-6 and J is TRBJ1-5; the D is unclear. The CDR3 is made up of 17 amino acids. Trimming stripped 3 bases from V and 9 bases from J, with 25 bases between. Germline V gives CDR1 SGHDT, CDR2 YYEEEE. CDR3 protein: CASSSDPGGRALMPQHF. CDR3 nucleotides: TGTGCCAGCAGCTCCGACCCTGGTGGACGGGCCCTAATGCCCCAGCATTTT.

V is TRBV30 and J is TRBJ2-2; 9 nucleotides align to TRBD1. Germline CDR1 reads GTSNPN; CDR2 reads SVGIG (reference sequence). The CDR3 is 14 amino acids. The V segment lost 5 bases and the J segment 6 bases; nucleotides outside the gene matches: 7. Written as DNA, the CDR3 is TGTGCCTGGGACCTACAGGGGGCGGCCGGGGAGCTGTTTTTT. It encodes CAWDLQGAAGELFF.

The chain recombines TRBV19 with TRBJ1-4; no firm D call. The ends were cut back, 5 bases at V and 1 base at J, with 8 bases in the middle. The length of the CDR3 is 14 residues. Germline CDR1 LNHDA, CDR2 SQIVND (reference sequence). The CDR3 DNA sequence: TGTGCCAGTAGTCCCACGGGAACTAATGAAAAACTGTTTTTT. This codes for CASSPTGTNEKLFF.

V gene TRBV9 combines with J gene TRBJ2-7; 13 bases agree with TRBD2. CDR1 is SGDLS, CDR2 YYNGEE, per germline. Germline trimming cut 0 bases from V and 5 bases from J; bases unmatched to any gene: 5. This CDR3 comprises 16 residues. CDR3 DNA sequence: TGTGCCAGCAGCGTAGAAAGGACTAGCGGGAGCAACGAGCAGTACTTC. Protein: CASSVERTSGSNEQYF. Combining the CDR3 with reference TRBV9 and TRBJ2-7 gives the whole variable domain DSGVTQTPKHLITATGQRVTLRCSPRSGDLSVYWYQQSLDQGLQFLIQYYNGEERAKGNILERFSAQQFPDLHSELNLSSLELGDSALYFCASSVERTSGSNEQYFGPGTRLTVT.

The gene calls are TRBV3-1 (or the pseudogene TRBV3-2) and TRBJ1-2; 7 positions agree with TRBD1. This CDR3 contains 17 residues. The V gene's germline CDR1 is LGHDT and CDR2 YNNKEL (reference sequence). V shed 2 bases and J 7 bases; nucleotides not matched to a gene: 16. The CDR3, as DNA: TGTGCCAGCAGCCAAAGCGGGGGACAGTCCTCCAGGGCTGGCTACACCTTC. Its protein is CASSQSGGQSSRAGYTF.

The chain carries TRBV5-4 and TRBJ1-5, with D hard to call. The V gene lost 4 bases and the J gene lost 5 bases, with 22 bases spanning the gap. Germline CDR1 SGHNT, CDR2 YYREEE (reference sequence). This CDR3 has 17 amino acids. This CDR3 is CASSVGGGFGADQPQHF. In DNA form, the CDR3 reads TGTGCCAGCAGCGTAGGAGGAGGGTTTGGAGCAGATCAGCCCCAGCATTTT. The full variable domain, in which reference TRBV5-4 and TRBJ1-5 provide the parts outside the CDR3, is ETGVTQSPTHLIKTRGQQVTLRCSSQSGHNTVSWYQQALGQGPQFIFQYYREEENGRGNFPPRFSGLQFPNYSSELNVNALELDDSALYLCASSVGGGFGADQPQHFGDGTRLSIL.